The entry below describes one TCR beta chain. The source of the sample is a study of cytomegalovirus exposure and HLA in healthy donors. PCR employed 60 Vbeta and 13 Jbeta primers. Generated by immunoSEQ multiplex PCR, the TCRdb table keeps only in-frame clones and is missing some. This sample has more than 200,000 clones, with approximately 80% found just once. The CDR3 spans 17 residues. V lost 7 bases, J lost 2 bases, and 13 bases stayed unmatched. Germline lookup yields CDR1 SNHLY and CDR2 FYNNEI. The receptor was derived from a girl aged 10 to 17 in good health and CMV-seronegative. J is TRBJ2-5 and V is TRBV2; 10 bases line up with TRBD2. The source material was PBMCs. Here the CDR3 reads CASNPNGLAGDQETQYF. CDR3 DNA: TGTGCCAGCAACCCGAATGGGCTAGCGGGAGATCAAGAGACCCAGTACTTC.